A single sample gave rise to the 29 T cell receptor beta chains below, sequenced in a study of blood T cell repertoires in COVID-19. Profiled with immunoSEQ multiplex PCR; TCRdb holds only in-frame clones, not every one. The sample records around 100,000 clones, 75% to 95% being singletons. Sequenced material: peripheral blood. These receptors were collected from a man aged 45-65 years with acute or convalescent COVID-19.

This clone was seen only a few times. The chain uses TRBV10-3 and TRBJ1-2; 8 bases fit TRBD1. The CDR3 sequence is 16 residues long. Germline-derived CDR1 and CDR2 are ENHRY and SYGVKD. The trim removed 4 bases at V and 8 bases at J, leaving 15 bases unmatched. This CDR3 reads CAISGPAGGEAEGYTF. The CDR3, as DNA: TGTGCCATCAGTGGCCCCGCAGGGGGCGAGGCTGAAGGCTACACCTTC.

This clone has just a few counts. The chain carries TRBV4-1 and TRBJ1-3, with TRBD1 as a possible D gene (5 bases). The CDR3 totals 15 residues. V dropped 0 bases and J dropped 1 base, with 7 bases sitting between them. Per germline, CDR1 MGHRA and CDR2 YSYEKL. CDR3: CASSQDGGSGNTIYF. The CDR3 DNA reads as TGCGCCAGCAGCCAAGACGGGGGATCTGGAAACACCATATATTTT.

The chain combines TRBV19 with TRBJ2-4, with D possibly matching TRBD2 (5 bases). The V end was cut by 7 bases, the J end by 3 bases, with 13 bases between. The length of the CDR3 is 14 residues. CDR1 and CDR2 (germline): LNHDA, SQIVND (reference sequence). For the CDR3, the DNA is TGTGCCAGTACAGGTCGTCGGGGCAAAAACATTCAGTACTTC. This codes for CASTGRRGKNIQYF.

This clone was counted a single time. V and J are TRBV4-3 and TRBJ1-4; 7 bases map to TRBD1. Germline values: CDR1 LGHNA, CDR2 YSLEER. The CDR3 sequence is 14 residues long. With V trimmed by 8 bases and J by 7 bases, 10 bases remained unmatched. This chain's CDR3 is CASSHDRVIEKLFF. DNA of the CDR3: TGCGCCAGCTCACACGACAGGGTTATTGAAAAACTGTTTTTT.

The chain recombines TRBV7-6 with TRBJ2-7; the match to TRBD2 covers 10 bases. Trimming removed 5 bases from V and 7 bases from J; junction bases left unmatched: 11. The germline CDR1 and CDR2 sequences are SGHVS and FNYEAQ. The length of the CDR3 is 15 residues. The CDR3, as DNA: TGTGCCAGCAGCCTCCTAGCGGGGGTTCGTGGAGAGCAGTACTTC. Translated: CASSLLAGVRGEQYF.

The V and J genes are TRBV24-1 and TRBJ2-3; D is undetermined. The germline V gene has CDR1 KGHDR and CDR2 SFDVKD. The ends were cut back, 0 bases at V and 4 bases at J, with 10 bases in the middle. This CDR3 spans 15 amino acids. The CDR3 DNA follows: TGTGCCACCAGTGATTTGGCCTCAGGTGCAGATACGCAGTATTTT. As protein: CATSDLASGADTQYF.

The rearrangement links TRBV21-1 to TRBJ2-3; no check of the table's D call, TRBD2, against the DNA was made. TRBV21-1 is tagged as a pseudogene. The CDR3 covers 16 residues. CDR3: CASSNGWREHPDTQYF. CDR3 DNA: TGTGCCAGCAGCAATGGCTGGCGGGAGCATCCAGATACGCAGTATTTT.

The J gene is TRBJ2-4, the V gene TRBV24-1; 7 positions match TRBD2. This CDR3 has 22 residues. V trimming: 1 base; J trimming: 0 bases; junction bases outside the gene matches: 20. Germline CDR1 KGHDR, CDR2 SFDVKD. The CDR3 loop reads CATSDLGFYQGGGGIAKNIQYF. CDR3 in DNA: TGTGCCACCAGTGATTTAGGTTTTTATCAGGGTGGGGGGGGAATAGCCAAAAACATTCAGTACTTC.

The chain combines TRBV11-2 with TRBJ2-3; 9 bases line up with TRBD2. CDR3 length: 15 amino acids. Germline assignment: CDR1 SGHAT and CDR2 FQNNGV. With 0 bases clipped from V and 9 bases from J, the junction kept 7 bases outside the gene matches. The CDR3 DNA reads TGTGCCAGCAGCTTAGATGTTGGGCTAGCGGGAACGCAGTATTTT. This codes for CASSLDVGLAGTQYF.

This chain uses TRBV14 with TRBJ1-2; a possible D gene is TRBD1 (6 bases). The CDR3 covers 18 residues. The V gene lost 2 bases and the J gene lost 0 bases, with 19 bases spanning the gap. Per germline, CDR1 SGHDN and CDR2 FVKESK. CDR3 in amino acids: CASSQNRDLGLPNYGYTF. The CDR3 DNA follows: TGTGCCAGCAGCCAAAACAGGGACCTGGGTCTTCCTAACTATGGCTACACCTTC.

The chain joins TRBV14 to TRBJ1-2; 9 nucleotides align to TRBD1. The V and J ends lost 0 bases and 8 bases, in that order; junction bases with no gene match: 13. Looked up from germline, CDR1 is SGHDN and CDR2 is FVKESK. The CDR3 is made up of 17 amino acids. The chain's CDR3 is CASSQDQSSGTGYGYTF. CDR3 nucleotide sequence: TGTGCCAGCAGCCAAGATCAGAGTTCGGGGACAGGGTACGGCTACACCTTC. The full variable domain, completed using reference TRBV14 and TRBJ1-2, is EAGVTQFPSHSVIEKGQTVTLRCDPISGHDNLYWYRRVMGKEIKFLLHFVKESKQDESGMPNNRFLAERTGGTYSTLKVQPAELEDSGVYFCASSQDQSSGTGYGYTFGSGTRLTVV.

DNA for the CDR3: TGTGCCAGCCACAACCCTTTCCCAGGGGTGCTAAACTATGGCTACACCTTC. Amino acid sequence: CASHNPFPGVLNYGYTF. The J gene is TRBJ1-2, the V gene TRBV14; TRBD1 might be the D (6 bases). Per the germline V gene, CDR1 is SGHDN and CDR2 is FVKESK. V was trimmed by 8 bases and J by 2 bases, leaving 24 bases between them. This CDR3 spans 17 amino acids.

The chain has TRBV5-6 and TRBJ2-1; 11 nucleotides align to TRBD2. CDR1 SGHDT and CDR2 YYEEEE come from the germline V gene. Trimming at V came to 4 bases and at J to 5 bases, leaving 5 bases not matched to a gene. CDR3 length: 15 residues. CDR3 sequence reads: CASSTLLAGDNEQFF. The CDR3 DNA reads as TGTGCCAGCAGCACCCTACTAGCGGGAGACAATGAGCAGTTCTTC.

The chain joins TRBV7-8 to TRBJ2-7; no clear D gene. This CDR3 contains 12 residues. Germline V gene data show CDR1 as SGHVS and CDR2 as FQNEAQ. V lost 5 bases and J lost 7, with 12 bases in between. The CDR3 DNA sequence: TGTGCCAGCAGCCCATCCAGTCCGGAGCAGTACTTC. Encoded protein: CASSPSSPEQYF.

This chain joins TRBV6-1 and TRBJ2-3, with D perhaps TRBD1 (6 bases). Germline values: CDR1 MNHNS, CDR2 SASEGT. Deletions cut 3 bases from V and 1 base from J, with 8 bases between. The CDR3 has 14 amino acids. The CDR3, as DNA: TGTGCCAGCAGTGAGGCAGGGGGCACAGATACGCAGTATTTT. Amino acids: CASSEAGGTDTQYF.

V and J are TRBV19 and TRBJ2-5, with a possible D match to TRBD1 (6 bases). Trimming pared 6 bases from V and 2 bases from J, leaving 16 bases between. CDR1 LNHDA and CDR2 SQIVND come from the germline V gene (reference sequence). There are 15 residues in the CDR3. The CDR3 reads CASRRFWDNQETQYF. The CDR3 DNA sequence: TGTGCCAGTAGACGGTTCTGGGACAATCAAGAGACCCAGTACTTC.

CDR3 region: CASSITGGASQETQYF. The DNA for the CDR3 is TGTGCCAGCAGCATCACAGGGGGCGCGTCTCAAGAGACCCAGTACTTC. V is TRBV7-9 and J is TRBJ2-5; 9 bases match TRBD1. This CDR3 has 16 residues. Germline CDR1 and CDR2: SEHNR and FQNEAQ (reference sequence). With V trimmed by 5 bases and J by 2 bases, 9 bases remained unmatched.

The rearrangement uses TRBV11-3 and TRBJ1-5; 7 bases agree with TRBD1. This CDR3 is 14 amino acids long. V was clipped by 1 base and J by 5 bases; unmatched bases: 2. Germline V gives CDR1 SGHNT, CDR2 YENEEA. The CDR3 DNA reads as TGTGCCAGCAGCTTAGGAGGGGGCGATCAGCCCCAGCATTTT. This translates into CASSLGGGDQPQHF.

CDR3 DNA sequence: TGTGCCAGCAGCCGAAGCCGGGTCATACATTCACCCCTCCACTTT. Translation: CASSRSRVIHSPLHF. The V call is TRBV11-2, the J call TRBJ1-6; D is unclear. Germline assignment: CDR1 SGHAT and CDR2 FQNNGV. V was pared by 5 bases and J by 8 bases, with 16 bases between. The CDR3 spans 15 residues.

The genes are TRBV10-3 and TRBJ1-2; the D is unclear. CDR1 ENHRY and CDR2 SYGVKD come from the germline V gene. This CDR3 comprises 16 residues. V lost 0 bases to trimming and J lost 0 bases, with 11 bases between them. The CDR3, as DNA: TGTGCCATCAGTGAGTCATTACAGATCTCTAACTATGGCTACACCTTC. This encodes CAISESLQISNYGYTF.

The chain uses TRBV29-1 and TRBJ1-1, with 7 bases lining up with TRBD1. J lost 4 bases, V lost 4 bases, and 3 bases had no gene match. The CDR3 runs 12 residues. CDR1 is SQVTM, CDR2 ANQGSEA, per germline. CDR3 nucleotides: TGCAGCGTTGGACAGGGTGCCACTGAAGCTTTCTTT. As protein: CSVGQGATEAFF.

This chain joins TRBV2 and TRBJ2-5; 8 nucleotides align to TRBD2. The CDR3 sequence is 16 residues long. The V gene's germline CDR1 is SNHLY and CDR2 FYNNEI. V shed 0 bases, J shed 5 bases, and the junction held 8 bases outside the gene matches. Written as DNA, the CDR3 is TGTGCCAGCAGTGAAGCGCACGGGACTAGATCTGAGACCCAGTACTTC. It encodes CASSEAHGTRSETQYF.

The chain couples TRBV11-2 to TRBJ2-7, with 7 bases lining up with TRBD2. This CDR3 is 15 amino acids long. V lost 5 bases and J lost 2; bases outside the gene matches: 9. Germline V gene data show CDR1 as SGHAT and CDR2 as FQNNGV. CDR3 region: CASSLRIGTTYEQYF. The CDR3 DNA reads TGTGCCAGCAGCCTACGGATCGGGACTACCTACGAGCAGTACTTC.

In its sample, this clone was seen once. This sequence joins TRBV25-1 and TRBJ1-5; 9 bases are shared with TRBD1. Looked up from germline, CDR1 is MGHDK and CDR2 is SYGVNS. The V and J ends lost 3 bases and 6 bases, in that order; junction bases with no gene match: 9. This CDR3 spans 16 amino acids. The CDR3, as DNA: TGTGCCAGCAGTGACGGGACAGGGAGTATAGGTCAGCCCCAGCATTTT. Its protein is CASSDGTGSIGQPQHF. Full variable domain (outside the CDR3, taken from reference TRBV25-1 and TRBJ1-5): EADIYQTPRYLVIGTGKKITLECSQTMGHDKMYWYQQDPGMELHLIHYSYGVNSTEKGDLSSESTVSRIRTEHFPLTLESARPSHTSQYLCASSDGTGSIGQPQHFGDGTRLSIL.

The rearrangement links TRBV5-4 to TRBJ2-3, with 10 bases identical to TRBD2. Per the germline V gene, CDR1 is SGHNT and CDR2 is YYREEE (reference sequence). V was pared by 2 bases and J by 3 bases, with 3 bases of the junction left unmatched. The CDR3 is 15 residues long. Here the CDR3 reads CASSLALAGTDTQYF. The CDR3 bases are TGTGCCAGCAGCTTAGCACTAGCGGGAACAGATACGCAGTATTTT.

The rearrangement uses TRBV5-5 and TRBJ2-3; 12 nucleotides match TRBD1. Looked up from germline, CDR1 is SGHKS and CDR2 is YYEKEE (reference sequence). Trimming removed 2 bases from V and 6 bases from J; junction bases left unmatched: 13. This CDR3 has 18 residues. CDR3 in DNA: TGTGCCAGCAGCTTTCGACCTCCGGGACAGGGGGCTGAGGATACGCAGTATTTT. Translated: CASSFRPPGQGAEDTQYF.

This chain joins TRBV29-1 and TRBJ1-5; 9 positions agree with TRBD1. The CDR3 consists of 13 residues. CDR1 is SQVTM and CDR2 is ANQGSEA in the germline V gene. The V gene end was trimmed by 4 bases and the J gene end by 4 bases; junction bases not matched to a gene: 2. The CDR3 DNA is TGCAGCGTTGGGACAGGGGAGAATCAGCCCCAGCATTTT. The encoded protein is CSVGTGENQPQHF.

This clone showed up just a few times. The rearrangement links TRBV9 to TRBJ2-3; a possible D gene is TRBD1 (5 bases). With 0 bases removed from V and 4 bases from J, the gap between germline ends came to 12 bases. The CDR3 runs 15 residues. Germline V CDR1 and CDR2: SGDLS, YYNGEE. CDR3 DNA sequence: TGTGCCAGCAGCGTAGCAGGGTGGAGTGCAGATACGCAGTATTTT. This sequence encodes CASSVAGWSADTQYF.

This rearrangement joins TRBV2 to TRBJ1-2, with TRBD1 matching over 10 bases. CDR3 length: 16 amino acids. After removal of 5 bases from V and 1 base from J, the junction contained 7 bases not matched to a gene. The germline gives CDR1 SNHLY, CDR2 FYNNEI. The CDR3 is CASSRDRGRLNYGYTF. Written as DNA, the CDR3 is TGTGCCAGCAGTCGGGACAGGGGCCGACTTAACTATGGCTACACCTTC.